The present entry profiles one T cell receptor beta chain with its context. Sequencing was performed with immunoSEQ multiplex PCR; in TCRdb, only in-frame clones are kept and a portion is missing. The data contain roughly 1,000,000 clones, 75% to 80% of them singletons. The data were obtained in a study of shared clonotypes between healthy human individuals. The sequenced sample was memory CD4+ T cells from PBMCs. Subset denoted: CD45RA-negative fraction. This TCR was recovered from a man between 18 and 29 years old in good health. Some clones in this sample may be carry-over from other donors' samples.

CDR3 in DNA: TGCAGCGCCTTAGGGAGCTCCTACGAGCAGTACTTC. Residues: CSALGSSYEQYF. This chain links TRBV29-1 with TRBJ2-7; a weak D match, TRBD2 (5 bases). Germline-derived CDR1 and CDR2 are SQVTM and ANQGSEA. Trimming stripped 7 bases from V and 0 bases from J, with 10 bases between. The CDR3 contains 12 residues.